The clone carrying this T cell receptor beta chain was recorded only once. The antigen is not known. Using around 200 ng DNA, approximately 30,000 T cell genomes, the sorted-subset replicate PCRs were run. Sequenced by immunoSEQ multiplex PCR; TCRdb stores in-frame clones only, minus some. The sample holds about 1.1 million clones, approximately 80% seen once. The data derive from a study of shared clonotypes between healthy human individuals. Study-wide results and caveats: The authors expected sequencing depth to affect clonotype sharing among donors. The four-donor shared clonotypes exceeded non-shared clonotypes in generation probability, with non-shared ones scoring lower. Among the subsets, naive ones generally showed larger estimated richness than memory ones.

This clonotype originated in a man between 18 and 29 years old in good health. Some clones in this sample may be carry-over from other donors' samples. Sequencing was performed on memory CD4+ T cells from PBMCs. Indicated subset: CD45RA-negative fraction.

The CDR3 loop reads CASSLRDGGGEQYF. For the CDR3, the DNA is TGCGCCAGCAGCCTAAGGGACGGTGGCGGCGAGCAGTACTTC. V is TRBV5-1 and J is TRBJ2-7; D might be TRBD1 or TRBD2, each matching 5 bases. The CDR3 totals 14 residues. The V and J ends lost 4 bases and 6 bases respectively, with 17 bases between them. The germline gives CDR1 SGHRS, CDR2 YFSETQ.